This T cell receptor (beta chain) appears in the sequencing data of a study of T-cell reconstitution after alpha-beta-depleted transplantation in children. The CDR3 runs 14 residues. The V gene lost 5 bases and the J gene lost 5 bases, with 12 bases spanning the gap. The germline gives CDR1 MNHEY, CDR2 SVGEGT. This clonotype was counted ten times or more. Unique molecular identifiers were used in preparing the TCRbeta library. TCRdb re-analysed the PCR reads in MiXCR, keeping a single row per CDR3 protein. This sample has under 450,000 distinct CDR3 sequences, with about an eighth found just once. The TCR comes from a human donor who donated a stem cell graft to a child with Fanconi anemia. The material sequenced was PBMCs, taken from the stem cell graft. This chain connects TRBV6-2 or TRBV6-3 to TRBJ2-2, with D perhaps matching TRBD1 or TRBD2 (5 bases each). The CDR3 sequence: CASSEGSWTGELFF. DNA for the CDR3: TGTGCCAGCAGTGAGGGGAGTTGGACCGGGGAGCTGTTTTTT.